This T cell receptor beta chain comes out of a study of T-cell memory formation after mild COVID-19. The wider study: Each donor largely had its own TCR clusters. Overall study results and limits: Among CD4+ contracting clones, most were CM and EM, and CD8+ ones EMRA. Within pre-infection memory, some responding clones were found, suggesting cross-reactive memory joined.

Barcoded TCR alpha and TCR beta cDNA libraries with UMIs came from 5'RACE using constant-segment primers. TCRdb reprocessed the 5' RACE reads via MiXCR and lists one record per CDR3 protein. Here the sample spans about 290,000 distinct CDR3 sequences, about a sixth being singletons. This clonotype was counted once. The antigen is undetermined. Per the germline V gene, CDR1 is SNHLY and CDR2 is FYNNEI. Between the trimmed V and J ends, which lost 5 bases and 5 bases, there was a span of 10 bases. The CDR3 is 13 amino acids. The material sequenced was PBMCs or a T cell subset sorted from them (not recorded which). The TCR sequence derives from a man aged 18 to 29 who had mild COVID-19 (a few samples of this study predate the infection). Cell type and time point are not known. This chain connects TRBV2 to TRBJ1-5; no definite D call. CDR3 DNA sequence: TGTGCCAGCAGTAACTGGGGTCATCAGCCCCAGCATTTT. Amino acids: CASSNWGHQPQHF.